The 15 T cell receptor beta chains below all came from one sample that was sequenced in a study of blood T cell repertoires in COVID-19. Here immunoSEQ multiplex PCR was the method, and the copy in TCRdb shows in-frame clones only, minus some. This table has fewer than 400,000 clones, around nine tenths appearing once. Material for sequencing was PBMCs or T cells enriched from blood (not recorded which). These receptors originate from a woman aged 45-60 years who had recovered from COVID-19.

This chain joins TRBV11-1 and TRBJ1-5; D is unclear. V lost 7 bases, J lost 3 bases, and 16 bases lay in between. Per the germline V gene, CDR1 is SGHAT and CDR2 is FQDESV (reference sequence). CDR3 length: 15 amino acids. The chain's CDR3 is CASTLWARLNQPQHF. CDR3 sequence (DNA): TGTGCCAGCACTTTATGGGCCAGGCTCAATCAGCCCCAGCATTTT.

The chain employs TRBV5-4 and TRBJ1-6, with a tentative D call TRBD1 (5 bases). The CDR3 runs 14 residues. Germline V gene sequence: CDR1 SGHNT, CDR2 YYREEE (reference sequence). Trimming took 4 bases from V and 9 from J, leaving 14 bases between them. The DNA of the CDR3 is TGTGCCAGCAGCCTGGGGCCCGGGAGTTCACCCCTCCACTTT. It codes for CASSLGPGSSPLHF.

This rearrangement joins TRBV5-1 to TRBJ1-3; no definite D call. CDR1 SGHRS and CDR2 YFSETQ come from the germline V gene. This CDR3 is 15 amino acids long. V was clipped by 4 bases and J by 4 bases, with 15 bases between them. CDR3 DNA sequence: TGCGCCAGCAGCACGCGGGGTGGATCCGGAAACACCATATATTTT. It translates to CASSTRGGSGNTIYF.

The V call is TRBV6-5, the J call TRBJ2-5; D not resolved. Germline V gene data show CDR1 as MNHEY and CDR2 as SVGAGI. The CDR3 runs to 14 residues. The germline V and J ends were trimmed by 5 bases and 5 bases, with 15 bases remaining between them. The CDR3 sequence: CASSTLPNGETQYF. The CDR3 DNA reads TGTGCCAGCAGTACCCTCCCGAACGGGGAGACCCAGTACTTC.

V and J are TRBV6-5 and TRBJ2-2, with 7 nucleotides matching TRBD2. J lost 6 bases, V lost 6 bases, and 10 bases had no gene match. The length of the CDR3 is 15 residues. Germline V gene lookup returns CDR1 MNHEY and CDR2 SVGAGI. The CDR3 sequence is CASSPAGLDPGELFF. The CDR3 coding sequence is TGTGCCAGCAGCCCAGCGGGACTCGACCCCGGGGAGCTGTTTTTT.

This chain uses TRBV7-9 with TRBJ1-1; no clear D gene. The germline V gene encodes CDR1 SEHNR and CDR2 FQNEAQ (reference sequence). Deletions cut 3 bases from V and 5 bases from J, with 7 bases between. The CDR3 has 12 residues. The CDR3 region is CASSFDGTEAFF. The DNA of the CDR3 is TGTGCCAGCAGCTTCGACGGGACTGAAGCTTTCTTT.

V is TRBV27 and J is TRBJ2-7; weak D call: TRBD1 (5 bases). Trimming left V 6 bases short and J 3 bases short, with 15 bases between. Germline assignment: CDR1 MNHEY and CDR2 SMNVEV (reference sequence). CDR3 size: 14 residues. The CDR3, as DNA: TGTGCCAGCAGACCCCTTGACAGTTTCTACGAGCAGTACTTC. It translates to CASRPLDSFYEQYF.

The V call is TRBV6-5, the J call TRBJ1-1; D is unresolved. The germline V and J ends were trimmed by 4 bases and 1 base, with 13 bases remaining between them. In germline, CDR1 is MNHEY, CDR2 SVGAGI. The CDR3 runs to 15 residues. The CDR3 spells CASSWQVSTNTEAFF. CDR3 DNA: TGTGCCAGCAGTTGGCAGGTTTCGACGAACACTGAAGCTTTCTTT.

The chain joins TRBV3-1 (or the pseudogene TRBV3-2) to TRBJ2-2; 10 bases are shared with TRBD2. The ends lost 0 bases at V and 8 bases at J; junction bases unmatched: 6. The V gene's germline CDR1 is LGHDT and CDR2 YNNKEL (reference sequence). The CDR3 length is 16 residues. The CDR3 DNA follows: TGTGCCAGCAGCCAAGATTACCTAGCGGGAGTGGGGGAGCTGTTTTTT. It translates to CASSQDYLAGVGELFF.

The chain combines TRBV5-1 with TRBJ1-2; D may be TRBD1 (6 bases). Per germline, CDR1 SGHRS and CDR2 YFSETQ. The ends were cut back, 0 bases at V and 6 bases at J, with 15 bases in the middle. CDR3 length equals 15 residues. CDR3 DNA sequence: TGCGCCAGCAGCTTGGATCTGGGAGGGGGAAATGGCTACACCTTC. Protein product: CASSLDLGGGNGYTF.

The chain carries TRBV10-3 and TRBJ2-2, with D maybe TRBD2 (5 bases). Between the trimmed V and J ends, which lost 2 bases and 4 bases, there was a span of 11 bases. The germline V gene has CDR1 ENHRY and CDR2 SYGVKD. The CDR3 sequence is 15 residues long. The CDR3 DNA reads TGTGCCATCAGTGAGGTGGACTCTGGCACCGGGGAGCTGTTTTTT. Translation gives CAISEVDSGTGELFF.

V is TRBV5-1 and J is TRBJ1-4, with a weak D call TRBD1 (5 bases). This CDR3 has 13 residues. Trimming cost V 3 bases and J 8 bases, with 11 bases left between them. The germline CDR1 and CDR2 sequences are SGHRS and YFSETQ. The CDR3 reads CASSSGVGEKLFF. As DNA, the CDR3 is TGCGCCAGCAGCTCGGGGGTAGGCGAAAAACTGTTTTTT. Based on the CDR3 plus reference TRBV5-1 and TRBJ1-4, the full variable domain is KAGVTQTPRYLIKTRGQQVTLSCSPISGHRSVSWYQQTPGQGLQFLFEYFSETQRNKGNFPGRFSGRQFSNSRSEMNVSTLELGDSALYLCASSSGVGEKLFFGSGTQLSVL.

As for this clone: Other DNA variants within this sample encode the same CDR3. The chain is built from TRBV3-1 (or the pseudogene TRBV3-2) and TRBJ2-5, with D unresolved. CDR1 and CDR2 from the germline V gene are LGHDT and YNNKEL (reference sequence). This CDR3 comprises 12 residues. Trimming took 1 base from V and 4 from J, leaving 4 bases between them. DNA of the CDR3: TGTGCCAGCAGCCAAGTTCTAGAGACCCAGTACTTC. As protein: CASSQVLETQYF.

The count of this clone is one. The V call is TRBV21-1, the J call TRBJ1-2. TRBV21-1 is reported as a pseudogene. The CDR3 contains 12 residues. DNA for the CDR3: TGTGCCAGCAGCATAGTCCGGAGCGGCTACACCTTC. Its protein product is CASSIVRSGYTF.

This clone was observed at least ten times. The V call is TRBV7-2, the J call TRBJ1-1, with a tentative D call TRBD1 (6 bases). The CDR3 covers 13 residues. Germline CDR1 SGHTA, CDR2 FQGNSA. Between the trimmed V and J ends, which lost 4 bases and 5 bases, there was a span of 11 bases. CDR3 residues: CASSYRDKTEAFF. In DNA form, the CDR3 reads TGTGCCAGCAGCTACAGGGACAAGACTGAAGCTTTCTTT.